This entry features one T cell receptor (beta chain) sequence. Its antigen remains unidentified. Per-nucleotide qualities are absent, and no much larger clonotype sits a single base away. CDR1 is given as SGHAT and CDR2 as FQNNGV, both from the germline V gene. Measured from the cysteine to the phenylalanine, the CDR3 is 17 residues long. Only the CDR3 portion is preserved as DNA: 51 bases, with reading frame beginning at the first base. V and J are truncated by 5 bases and 2 bases respectively, leaving an intervening sequence of 16 bases. CD8 naive samples were CD45RO-negative cells positively selected for CCR7, giving a CD45RA+CCR7+ population that excluded TemRA cells. Donors were healthy HIV-negative adults with no recently reported acute infections or vaccinations. Every donor was a Caucasian adult living in Nashville, Tennessee, USA. Blood was collected by leukapheresis, and PBMCs were isolated by Ficoll-Histopaque density gradient centrifugation and then cryopreserved in liquid nitrogen vapor phase. Analytical flow cytometry was used to check the purity and quantity of every magnetically sorted T cell population. Each sorted fraction had its genomic DNA isolated and then quantified by UV absorbance on a Nanodrop 2000c.

TCR CDR3 regions were amplified from genomic DNA by multiplex PCR using the deep immunoSEQ assay. Genomic DNA extracted from each cell subset was distributed evenly over all wells of several immunoSEQ 96-well plates, and each plate served as one replicate. Each replicate PCR for sorted subsets received 200 ng genomic DNA, equal to tens of thousands of T cell genomes. The purified libraries were quantified using a Qubit 3.0 fluorometer, sized with a Bioanalyzer 2100, and then quantified again using the KAPA Library Quantification kit. Every immunoSEQ 96-well plate was sequenced on a separate single-read 150-cycle Illumina NextSeq 550 flow cell. On the authors' methods: Because the immunoSEQ output included only junctional sequences and no quality scores, the filtering could not be the same as the filtering used for full-length reads. Sequences were annotated with PyIR, a Python wrapper for IgBLAST v1.9, using IMGT germline references to assign V/J genes and CDR3. Reads with weak V/J assignments (E-value above 1e-6), missing CDR3, stop codons, out-of-frame junctions, or ambiguous translated residues were removed. V3J clonotypes were defined as sequences sharing the same inferred V gene, J gene, and CDR3 amino acid sequence. The percentage overlap between two repertoires was calculated by dividing the number of shared unique clonotypes by the size of the smaller repertoire. Richness of each repertoire was evaluated using RTK rarefaction, the Chao1 estimator, and Recon v2.1 estimates of unobserved clonotypes. Generation probabilities were computed with OLGA for all TCRbeta clonotypes obtained by the gDNA method from four donors. In its TCRdb copy, this immuneACCESS table keeps in-frame sequences only and misses some clones. Where compared with another copy, unresolved V genes explain less than half of these, and the others have no known cause. From that table come the V and J calls and clone size; the DNA was used to work out D and trimming. Across this sample there are nearly 600,000 clones, with just under 97% seen only once. The ten most abundant clones make up about 0.11% of the sample.

The data derive from a study of shared clonotypes between healthy human individuals (TCRdb year 2020). Broadly, across the study: Two women and a few men aged 18 to 49 years were included in the cohort. Libraries were prepared and TCR repertoires were sequenced by different laboratories using diverse techniques, in order to increase sequencing depth and limit assay-specific biases. Leukapheresis yielded between about 0.94 and 9.5 billion PBMCs per donor. To estimate repertoire size and how much clonotypes are shared between individuals, the study performed deep sequencing of blood TCR repertoires from a few healthy adults. Per donor, three plates each were used for CD4 naive and CD4 memory, two for CD8 naive, and one for CD8 memory.

Summary of the overall study and its limitations: Sampling was limited to blood, and TCR repertoires in tissue likely differ from TCR repertoires in blood. When a few donors were compared, the shared fraction of clonotypes was about 5% for naive CD4, around 4% for naive CD8, 2% to 2.5% for memory CD4, and approximately 0.4% for memory CD8. Clonotypes shared by all four sorted-subset donors showed higher generation probabilities than non-shared clonotypes. Because the study included a small number of donors, the genetic and exposure-history diversity represented was limited. Based on pairwise subsampling, the degree of clonotype sharing among donors was expected to be affected by sequencing depth. Naive subsets generally had larger estimated clonotype richness than memory subsets. Rarefaction of sorted-subset datasets indicated incomplete sequencing despite the large sequencing depth.

This receptor was taken from a woman under 40 in good health. The rearranged chain carries TRBV11-2 and TRBJ2-6, and perhaps TRBD2 as D gene, on 5 matching bases. Sample: naive CD8+ T cells sorted from blood. Taken with the paper, the label for cell subset or site translates to: CD45RA+CCR7+. Here is the DNA: TGTGCCAGCAGCCCTAAAATATTCGGGGCTGGGGCCAACGTCCTGACTTTC. The encoded protein is CASSPKIFGAGANVLTF.